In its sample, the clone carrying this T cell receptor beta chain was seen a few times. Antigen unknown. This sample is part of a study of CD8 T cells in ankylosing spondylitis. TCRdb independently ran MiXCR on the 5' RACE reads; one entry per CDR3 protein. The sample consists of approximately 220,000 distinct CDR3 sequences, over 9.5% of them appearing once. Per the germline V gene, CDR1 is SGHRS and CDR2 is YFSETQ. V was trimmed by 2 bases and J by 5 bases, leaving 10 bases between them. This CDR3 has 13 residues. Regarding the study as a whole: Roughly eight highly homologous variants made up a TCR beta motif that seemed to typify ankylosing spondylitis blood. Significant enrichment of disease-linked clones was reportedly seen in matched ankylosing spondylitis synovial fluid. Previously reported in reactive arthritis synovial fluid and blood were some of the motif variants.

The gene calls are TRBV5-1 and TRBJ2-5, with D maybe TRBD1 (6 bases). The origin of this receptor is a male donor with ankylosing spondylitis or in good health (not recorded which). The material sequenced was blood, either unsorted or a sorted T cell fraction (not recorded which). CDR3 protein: CASSFRGWETQYF. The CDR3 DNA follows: TGCGCCAGCAGCTTCAGGGGCTGGGAGACCCAGTACTTC.